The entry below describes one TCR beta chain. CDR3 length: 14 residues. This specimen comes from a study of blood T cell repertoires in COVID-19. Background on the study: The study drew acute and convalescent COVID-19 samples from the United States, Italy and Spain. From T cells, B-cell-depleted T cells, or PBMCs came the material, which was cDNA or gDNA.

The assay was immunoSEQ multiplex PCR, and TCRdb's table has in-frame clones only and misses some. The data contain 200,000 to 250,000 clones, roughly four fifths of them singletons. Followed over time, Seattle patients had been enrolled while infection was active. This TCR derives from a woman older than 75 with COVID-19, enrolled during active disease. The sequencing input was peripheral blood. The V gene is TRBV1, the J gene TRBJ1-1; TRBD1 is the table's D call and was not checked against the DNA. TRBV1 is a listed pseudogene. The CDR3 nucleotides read TGCACCAGCAGCCAAGAGGGGGCGCGCACTGAAGCTTTCTTT. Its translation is CTSSQEGARTEAFF.